These 10 T cell receptor beta chains share one sample of origin, sequenced in a study of T-cell reconstitution after alpha-beta-depleted transplantation in children. Unique molecular identifiers were incorporated during preparation of the TCRbeta library. Each CDR3 protein gets one entry after TCRdb re-called the PCR reads with MiXCR. The sample carries 600,000 to 700,000 distinct CDR3 sequences, roughly 17% recorded once. Sequenced here: PBMCs from the stem cell graft donor, sampled from the stem cell graft. The receptors were gathered from a human donor who donated a stem cell graft to a child with acute myeloid leukemia.

In its sample, this clonotype was seen many times. The chain recombines TRBV27 with TRBJ2-1; D is possibly TRBD1 (6 bases). The CDR3 length is 12 residues. Germline V gives CDR1 MNHEY, CDR2 SMNVEV (reference sequence). V was cut by 8 bases and J by 5 bases, with 10 bases left in between. The CDR3 sequence: CASGTLDNEQFF. The CDR3 DNA reads as TGTGCCAGCGGGACATTGGACAATGAGCAGTTCTTC.

As regards this clonotype: With a much larger clone just one base away, this may be a read error. This sequence joins TRBV4-3 and TRBJ1-2; D unresolved. Germline CDR1 and CDR2: LGHNA and YSLEER. The CDR3 consists of 15 residues. For the CDR3, the DNA is TGCGCCAGCAGGAAGTGGAGAGGAGTTAACTATGGCCACACCTTC. The encoded protein is CASRKWRGVNYGHTF.

This clonotype came up many times. The rearrangement joins TRBV10-1 to TRBJ2-3; possible D gene TRBD2, 6 bases. This CDR3 spans 14 amino acids. Between the trimmed V and J ends, which lost 6 bases and 7 bases, there was a span of 17 bases. The germline CDR1 and CDR2 sequences are WNHNN and SYGVQD (reference sequence). CDR3 sequence: CASSAGSNKNTQYF. In DNA, the CDR3 is TGCGCCAGCAGCGCCGGGAGCAACAAAAATACGCAGTATTTT.

The sample holds many counts of this clonotype. This chain joins TRBV20-1 and TRBJ2-7; D is perhaps TRBD2 (6 bases). Germline V gene data show CDR1 as DFQATT and CDR2 as SNEGSKA (reference sequence). The CDR3 extends over 14 amino acids. V lost 5 bases and J 0 bases, leaving 14 bases between the germline ends. The CDR3 region is CSASGLSSSYEQYV. The CDR3 nucleotides are TGCAGTGCTTCGGGACTCTCGAGCTCCTACGAGCAGTACGTC.

The J gene is TRBJ2-1, the V gene TRBV9; 14 bases are shared with TRBD2. The CDR3 has 15 amino acids. Germline CDR1 and CDR2: SGDLS and YYNGEE. The V and J ends lost 6 bases and 12 bases, in that order; junction bases with no gene match: 11. As DNA, the CDR3 is TGTGCCAGCAACACAGGACTAGCGGGGGGCTCAGGGCAGTTCTTC. It yields the protein CASNTGLAGGSGQFF.

The CDR3 DNA is TGTGCCATCAGTGAGACCAGGGTCCAAGAGACCCAGTACTTC. Residues: CAISETRVQETQYF. The chain has TRBV10-3 and TRBJ2-5, with D perhaps TRBD1 (5 bases). There are 14 residues in the CDR3. The germline V gene has CDR1 ENHRY and CDR2 SYGVKD. V lost 2 bases, J lost 1 base, and 8 bases lay in between.

In this sample, this clonotype turned up many times. The rearrangement links TRBV6-5 to TRBJ2-5; no reliable D call. The V and J ends lost 0 bases and 3 bases respectively, with 14 bases between them. The CDR3 extends over 16 amino acids. Germline values: CDR1 MNHEY, CDR2 SVGAGI. Here the CDR3 DNA reads TGTGCCAGCAGTTACTCGGGCTGGGTGGGGAAAGAGACCCAGTACTTC. Its protein is CASSYSGWVGKETQYF.

This clonotype was detected a few times. The chain carries TRBV25-1 and TRBJ1-1; D is possibly TRBD1 (5 bases). The CDR3 is made up of 14 amino acids. Germline CDR1 is MGHDK and CDR2 is SYGVNS. Trimming took 6 bases from V and 7 from J, leaving 18 bases between them. The DNA for the CDR3 is TGTGCCAGCAGCCCTGGGGCACAGATAGTTGAAGCTTTCTTT. Amino acids: CASSPGAQIVEAFF.

In its sample, this clonotype was seen many times. The rearrangement joins TRBV30 to TRBJ1-2; no clear D gene. This CDR3 has 12 residues. Trimming took off 2 bases at V and 2 bases at J, with 6 bases between the two ends. Germline CDR1 is GTSNPN and CDR2 is SVGIG (reference sequence). CDR3 DNA: TGTGCCTGGAGTTTAGGGAACTATGGCTACACCTTC. The encoded protein is CAWSLGNYGYTF.

On this clonotype: The junction shows a germline mismatch at one end, possibly a read error. The gene calls are TRBV20-1 and TRBJ1-2; D is perhaps TRBD1 (6 bases). The CDR3 length is 13 residues. CDR1 and CDR2 (germline): DFQATT, SNEGSKA (reference sequence). CDR3 bases: TGCGGTGCTGCCCGGGGGGGCTCTTATGGCTACACCTTC. It yields the protein CGAARGGSYGYTF.